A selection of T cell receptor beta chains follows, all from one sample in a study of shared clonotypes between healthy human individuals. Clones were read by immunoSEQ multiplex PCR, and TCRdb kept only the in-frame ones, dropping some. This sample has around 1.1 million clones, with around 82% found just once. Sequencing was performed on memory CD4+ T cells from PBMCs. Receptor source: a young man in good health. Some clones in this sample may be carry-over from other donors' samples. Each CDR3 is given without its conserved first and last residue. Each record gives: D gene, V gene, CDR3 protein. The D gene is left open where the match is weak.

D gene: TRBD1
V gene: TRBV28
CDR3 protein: ASNSDRGLWPQH

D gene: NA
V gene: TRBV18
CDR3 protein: ASSPPGGLRETQY

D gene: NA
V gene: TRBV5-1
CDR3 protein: ASSRIDRNTEAF

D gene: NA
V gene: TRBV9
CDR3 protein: ASSGTPGYEQY

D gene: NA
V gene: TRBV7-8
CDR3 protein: ASSLVREKLF

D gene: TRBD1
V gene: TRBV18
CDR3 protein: ASSQNRGRFGNTIY

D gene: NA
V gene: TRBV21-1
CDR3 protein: ASSKASGTSGRVAGELF

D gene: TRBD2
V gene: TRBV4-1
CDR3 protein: ASSFQSLAGGRETQY

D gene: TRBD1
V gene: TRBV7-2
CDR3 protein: ASSRDRGPYEQY

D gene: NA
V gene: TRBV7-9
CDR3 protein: ASSLNLVNTEAF

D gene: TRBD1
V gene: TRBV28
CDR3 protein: ASSRDSYNEQF

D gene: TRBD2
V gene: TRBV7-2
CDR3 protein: ASSLGLELLGYIQY

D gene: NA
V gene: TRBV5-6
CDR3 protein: ASSLARGNSGNTIY

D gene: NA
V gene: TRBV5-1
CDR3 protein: ASSLEGSQPQH

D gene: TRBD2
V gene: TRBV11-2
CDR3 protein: ASSYLGLAGADTQY

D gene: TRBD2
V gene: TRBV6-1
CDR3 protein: ASSEAVPSGTDSYEQY

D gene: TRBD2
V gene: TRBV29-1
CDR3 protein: SVLIFAGGPGNEQF

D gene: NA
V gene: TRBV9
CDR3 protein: ASSPQGGSYNEQF

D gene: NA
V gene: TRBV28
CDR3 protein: ASSTPGTPAKH

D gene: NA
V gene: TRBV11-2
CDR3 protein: ASSPPWANEQF

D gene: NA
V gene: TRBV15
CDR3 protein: ATSRDRTGVTADTQY

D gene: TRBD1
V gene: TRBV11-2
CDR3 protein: ASSGYRGRTLNEQF

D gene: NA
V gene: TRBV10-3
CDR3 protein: AIGRDARNQPQH

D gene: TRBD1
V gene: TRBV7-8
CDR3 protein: ASSLFSTGEDTQY

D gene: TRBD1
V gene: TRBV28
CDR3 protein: ASSLKGQNQPQH

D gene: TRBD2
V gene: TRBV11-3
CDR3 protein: ASSLGSAGGYEQY

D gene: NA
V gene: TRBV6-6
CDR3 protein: ASYAASNTEAF

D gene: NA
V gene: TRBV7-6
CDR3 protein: ASSLEGGTYEQY

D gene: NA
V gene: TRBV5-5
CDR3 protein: ASNLGRYEQY

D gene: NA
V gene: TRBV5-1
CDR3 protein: ASSQGYNEQF

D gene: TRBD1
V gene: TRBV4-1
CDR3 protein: ASSPFKTGTGNTIY

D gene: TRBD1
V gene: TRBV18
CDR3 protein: ASSPGTGQETQY

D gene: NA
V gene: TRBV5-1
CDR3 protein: ASSWAGAEAF

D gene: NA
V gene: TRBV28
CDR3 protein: ASSLGDYSQH

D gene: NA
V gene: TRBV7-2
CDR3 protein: ASSPSNYGYT

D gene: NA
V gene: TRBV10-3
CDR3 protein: AITEPGPSGANVLT

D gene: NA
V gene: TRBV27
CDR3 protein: ASSLSIPGLSYEQY

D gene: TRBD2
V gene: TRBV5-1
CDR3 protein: ASVGLTSGSNNEQF

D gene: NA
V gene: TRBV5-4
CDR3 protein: ASSLEVGYSYEQY

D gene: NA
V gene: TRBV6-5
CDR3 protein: ASSKVAAWTGELF

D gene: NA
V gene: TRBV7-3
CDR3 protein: ASSPPGLSSYNEQF

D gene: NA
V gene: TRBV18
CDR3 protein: ASPSPPANTGELF

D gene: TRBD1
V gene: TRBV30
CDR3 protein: ARSLNRGYEQY

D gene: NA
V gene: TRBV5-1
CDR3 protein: ASSSLGGSGNTIY

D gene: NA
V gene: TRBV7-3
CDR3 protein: ASSSGGFGPYEQY

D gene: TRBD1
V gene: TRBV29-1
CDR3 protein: SVASTGTNQETQY

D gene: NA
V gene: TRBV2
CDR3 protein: ASQAVGGTEAF

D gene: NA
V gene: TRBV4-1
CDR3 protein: ASSQDNSGWGRSYEQY

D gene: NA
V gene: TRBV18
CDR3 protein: ASSPPSSSTDTQY